This T cell receptor beta chain was profiled in a study of a mutant IDH1 vaccine in newly diagnosed glioma. Looking at the study overall: Eight vaccinations went to patients in weeks 1, 3, 5, 7, 11, 15, 19, 23.

Sequencing was performed with immunoSEQ multiplex PCR; in TCRdb, only in-frame clones are kept and a portion is missing. Seen here are approximately 36,000 clones, 80% observed once, and the top ten hold about 16%. This clone was seen once. What it binds is not known. Indicated time point: week 11, during vaccination. It was 300 ug of mutant IDH1 20-mer peptide that made up each vaccine dose, given with topical imiquimod. Sequencing was performed on peripheral blood mononuclear cells (PBMCs), taken from a glioma patient whose treatment included an IDH1 peptide vaccine. The receptor was derived from a woman aged 25-40 years with glioma. Some clones in this sample may be carry-over from other donors' samples.

CDR3 region: CAWSRGGAREQYF. Here the CDR3 DNA reads TGTGCCTGGAGTCGTGGGGGGGCTCGCGAGCAGTACTTC. The chain links TRBV30 to TRBJ2-7; possible D gene TRBD2, 7 bases. The germline gives CDR1 GTSNPN, CDR2 SVGIG (reference sequence). Trimming removed 2 bases at V and 6 bases at J, with 14 bases between. The CDR3 loop spans 13 amino acids.